Listed here is a single TCR beta chain. The antigen is not known. The CDR3 contains 16 residues. Per germline, CDR1 LGHNT and CDR2 FRNRAP. V was cut by 4 bases and J by 3 bases, with 15 bases left in between. This table comes from immunoSEQ multiplex PCR, and its TCRdb copy is limited to in-frame clones, with some not included. The sample lists some 110,000 clones, roughly four fifths occurring once. This entry belongs to a study of T cell responses to AZD1222 COVID-19 vaccine. The study's findings and limits: The peak T cell response came first, and repertoires were sampled only after it. Donors skewed white British and female; clonal diversity was possibly underestimated.

The chain has TRBV12-5 and TRBJ2-2; D is possibly TRBD1 (6 bases). This receptor was identified in an adult in good health. The sample was peripheral blood, taken on day 0 of AZD1222 vaccination. The CDR3: CASGSRSQGDTGELFF. CDR3 nucleotides: TGTGCTAGTGGTTCCCGTTCACAGGGCGACACCGGGGAGCTGTTTTTT.